This TCR beta chain was obtained from a study of T cells in localized non-small cell lung cancer (dated by TCRdb to about 2020). Background for the entire study: The study examined T cell repertoires in hundreds of patients with early-stage NSCLC and compared tumors with uninvolved tumor-adjacent lungs. The cohort comprised 236 treatment-naïve NSCLC patients with resected, localized lung tumors. NSCLC patients had a mean age of roughly 66 years, and more than 120 were male and nearly 110 female. Broader findings and caveats from the paper: Higher T cell density in blood was associated with longer overall survival, whereas higher clonality in adjacent lung was associated with shorter survival. Uninvolved tumor-adjacent lung showed the highest T cell clonality, higher than tumor, which suggests more focused antigenic responses in the adjacent lung. Because the study design was exploratory, TCR variables were selected using unadjusted p-values without false-discovery rate correction. Because multi-region tumor sequencing was not done, intratumor heterogeneity could not be ruled out. A median of roughly 56 of the top 100 tumor clones were detected in paired uninvolved adjacent lung, and 28 of these tumor clones were also found among the top 100 clones of the paired uninvolved adjacent lung.

With regard to this clone: Its antigen has not been determined. The junction and the germline gene differ at one end; a read error may be behind it.

According to the germline V gene, CDR1 reads SGHDT and CDR2 reads YYEEEE. From the cysteine through the phenylalanine, the CDR3 covers 19 amino acids. Here the CDR3 DNA is all that survives: 57 bases in frame from base 1. At diagnosis, peripheral blood, uninvolved tumor-adjacent lung and tumor were collected and were preserved as a mix of fresh-frozen and FFPE material. For TCR repertoire profiling, the blood samples were analyzed as peripheral blood mononuclear cells. The immunoSEQ Assay was used to sequence TCR beta CDR3 regions from DNA. As for the authors' bioinformatics: T cell density was computed as TCR beta template counts normalized to usable DNA estimated by amplifying housekeeping genes. Using the preseqR package, richness was estimated by extrapolating to 120,000 templates for tissue samples and 400,000 templates for PBMC samples. Clonality was defined by subtracting Pielou's evenness from one. To identify tissue-enriched TCRs, differential abundance testing was run on productive amino-acid clonotypes with a minimum total count of 5 and an alpha of 0.1. Repertoire overlap between compartments was quantified with the Jaccard Index and Morisita Overlap Index. GLIPH grouped TCR beta CDR3s together with public tetramer-defined viral CDR3s, and a viral motif had to include at least three viral sequences and show V-gene enrichment. This immuneACCESS table, as held by TCRdb, lists in-frame sequences with V and J called but not all clones. Of the missing ones, under half trace to an unresolved V gene in checked studies; the others have no known cause. The DNA gave D and trimming, while V, J and clone size come from that table. This sample gives around 29,000 clones in total; about nine tenths of them show up just once. The ten top clones hold 4.2% of the sample.

Sequenced here: peripheral blood mononuclear cells, sampled before any cancer treatment. The rearranged segments are TRBV5-6 and TRBJ2-2; TRBD2 could be the D gene, as 6 bases match. This TCR derives from a woman aged 35 to 75 with stage III lung adenocarcinoma. The sequenced DNA is TGTGTCAGCCAGCAGCTTGGATCCGGGCGGGACGGGAACACCGGGGAGCTGTTTTTT. Its product reads: CVSQQLGSGRDGNTGELFF.